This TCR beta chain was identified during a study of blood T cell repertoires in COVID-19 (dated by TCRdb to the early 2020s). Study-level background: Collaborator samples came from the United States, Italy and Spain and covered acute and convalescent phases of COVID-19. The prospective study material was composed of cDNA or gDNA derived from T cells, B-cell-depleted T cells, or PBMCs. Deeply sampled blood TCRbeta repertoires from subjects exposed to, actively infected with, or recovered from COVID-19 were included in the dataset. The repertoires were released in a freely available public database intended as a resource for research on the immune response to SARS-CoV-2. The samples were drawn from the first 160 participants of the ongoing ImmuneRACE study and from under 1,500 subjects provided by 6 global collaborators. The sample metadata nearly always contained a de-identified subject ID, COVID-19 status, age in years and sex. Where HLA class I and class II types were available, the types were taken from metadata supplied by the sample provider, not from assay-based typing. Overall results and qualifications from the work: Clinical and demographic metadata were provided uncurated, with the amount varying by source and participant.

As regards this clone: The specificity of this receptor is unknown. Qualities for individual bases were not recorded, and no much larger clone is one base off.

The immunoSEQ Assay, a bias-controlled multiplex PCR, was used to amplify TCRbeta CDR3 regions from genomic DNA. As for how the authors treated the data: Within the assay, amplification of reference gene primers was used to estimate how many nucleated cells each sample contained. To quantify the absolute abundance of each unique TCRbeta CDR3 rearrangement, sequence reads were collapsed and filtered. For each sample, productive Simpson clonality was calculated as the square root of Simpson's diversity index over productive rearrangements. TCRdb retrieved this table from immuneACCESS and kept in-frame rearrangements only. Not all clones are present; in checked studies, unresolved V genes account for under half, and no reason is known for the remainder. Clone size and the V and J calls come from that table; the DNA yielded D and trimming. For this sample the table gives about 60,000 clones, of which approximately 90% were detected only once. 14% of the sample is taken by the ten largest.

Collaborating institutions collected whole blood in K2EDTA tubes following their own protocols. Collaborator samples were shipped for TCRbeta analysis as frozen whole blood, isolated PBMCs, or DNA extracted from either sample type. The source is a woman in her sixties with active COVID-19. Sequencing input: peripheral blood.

The CDR3: CASSSKDRKNTEAFF. The nucleotide sequence is given as TGTGCCAGCAGCTCGAAGGACAGGAAGAACACTGAAGCTTTCTTT. The rearrangement combines TRBV5-8 with TRBJ1-1, with TRBD1 identical over 7 junction bases. The CDR1 and CDR2 encoded by the germline V gene are SGHTS and YDEGEE. Counted from cysteine to phenylalanine, this CDR3 has 15 amino acids. The DNA shown is the 45-base CDR3, in frame from base 1. Trimming removed 3 bases from V and 1 base from J; the gene matches leave 6 bases unexplained. Extended through the reference TRBV5-8 and TRBJ1-1 proteins, this CDR3 yields the full variable domain: EAGVTQSPTHLIKTRGQQATLRCSPISGHTSVYWYQQALGLGLQFLLWYDEGEERNRGNFPPRFSGRQFPNYSSELNVNALELEDSALYLCASSSKDRKNTEAFFGQGTRLTVV.